The count of the clone carrying this T cell receptor beta chain is one. The antigen remains unidentified. This sample was taken from a study of T cell responses to AZD1222 COVID-19 vaccine. Overall study results and limits: Spike-specific TCR repertoires showed rising breadth and depth after two AZD1222 doses. The peak T cell response came first, and repertoires were sampled only after it. A mostly white British donor set with more females was recruited, and clonal diversity was possibly underestimated. Baseline testing showed seropositivity in only a handful of AZD1222 recipients.

TCRdb's table, derived via immunoSEQ multiplex PCR, lists solely in-frame clones and lacks some. In the table there are approximately 140,000 clones, 75% to 95% of which are singletons. The sequence was obtained from an adult in good health. Sequenced here: peripheral blood, sampled on day 0 of MenACWY control vaccination.

Written as DNA, the CDR3 is TGCAGCGTTGAACTTGCGGGAGGTGAGCAGTTCTTC. This encodes CSVELAGGEQFF. J is TRBJ2-1 and V is TRBV29-1; TRBD2 agrees at 8 bases. The ends lost 2 bases at V and 9 bases at J; junction bases unmatched: 3. Germline CDR1 is SQVTM and CDR2 is ANQGSEA. CDR3 length equals 12 residues.